This entry lists 30 T cell receptor beta chains sequenced from one sample in a study of a mutant IDH1 vaccine in newly diagnosed glioma. Time point noted: baseline, week 1 (first vaccination visit). As for treatment: pre-vaccination baseline after standard-of-care therapy. Repertoires were generated with immunoSEQ multiplex PCR, while TCRdb's copy carries only in-frame clones and drops some. The table includes tens of thousands of clones, over 70% detected once. The sample consisted of peripheral blood mononuclear cells (PBMCs), taken from a glioma patient treated with radiotherapy, temozolomide or both. Receptors originate from a woman aged 18-29 years with glioma. Some clones in this sample may be carry-over from other donors' samples.

The rearrangement links TRBV2 to TRBJ2-7; D remains unclear. V lost 8 bases to trimming and J lost 6 bases, with 5 bases between them. Germline V gene sequence: CDR1 SNHLY, CDR2 FYNNEI. The CDR3 contains 9 residues. In DNA form, the CDR3 reads TGTGCCAGCCCGACCGAGCAGTACTTC. Protein: CASPTEQYF.

V and J are TRBV2 and TRBJ1-1, with D possibly TRBD1 on 6 matching bases. Germline CDR1 and CDR2: SNHLY and FYNNEI. Trimming removed 6 bases from V and 1 base from J, with 9 bases in between. The CDR3 totals 13 residues. CDR3 sequence reads: CASRDRSNTEAFF. CDR3 coding DNA: TGTGCCAGCAGAGACAGGTCGAACACTGAAGCTTTCTTT. The full variable domain, in which reference TRBV2 and TRBJ1-1 provide the parts outside the CDR3, is EPEVTQTPSHQVTQMGQEVILRCVPISNHLYFYWYRQILGQKVEFLVSFYNNEISEKSEIFDDQFSVERPDGSNFTLKIRSTKLEDSAMYFCASRDRSNTEAFFGQGTRLTVV.

The chain combines TRBV5-1 with TRBJ2-7, with 9 bases identical to TRBD1. After removal of 0 bases from V and 5 bases from J, the junction contained 6 bases not matched to a gene. CDR1 is SGHRS, CDR2 YFSETQ, per germline. CDR3 size: 15 residues. The CDR3 is CASSLGSTGGHEQYF. As DNA, the CDR3 is TGCGCCAGCAGCTTGGGGTCCACAGGGGGCCACGAGCAGTACTTC.

The V gene is TRBV29-1, the J gene TRBJ2-7; 9 nucleotides line up with TRBD2. Germline assignment: CDR1 SQVTM and CDR2 ANQGSEA. After removal of 7 bases from V and 7 bases from J, the junction contained 23 bases not matched to a gene. This CDR3 has 17 residues. CDR3 sequence (DNA): TGCAGCGCCCTCCTGCTTGGGCGGGGGGGCATTACTGGAGAGCAGTACTTC. Protein: CSALLLGRGGITGEQYF.

This clone has a handful of counts. The chain couples TRBV7-3 to TRBJ1-1; D remains unclear. V gave up 2 bases and J gave up 5 bases, with 9 bases separating them. CDR3 length: 13 amino acids. Germline lookup yields CDR1 SGHTA and CDR2 FQGTGA. The CDR3 region has the DNA TGTGCCAGCAGCTTATCTGGTGGGACTGAAGCTTTCTTT. Translating it yields CASSLSGGTEAFF.

The CDR3 DNA sequence: TGCAGCGTTGAACCGTTCGGTCCGATTAAAGAGACCCAGTACTTC. Its protein is CSVEPFGPIKETQYF. The V gene is TRBV29-1, the J gene TRBJ2-5; D call uncertain. Looked up from germline, CDR1 is SQVTM and CDR2 is ANQGSEA. V shed 2 bases and J shed 3 bases, with 16 bases lying between them. The CDR3 has 15 amino acids.

This rearrangement joins TRBV5-4 to TRBJ1-1; TRBD1 matches at 8 bases. This CDR3 spans 15 amino acids. V was pared by 4 bases and J by 4 bases, with 9 bases of the junction left unmatched. Per the germline V gene, CDR1 is SGHNT and CDR2 is YYREEE (reference sequence). As DNA, the CDR3 is TGTGCCAGCAGCATAGGGACAGGAGCTCTCACTGAAGCTTTCTTT. This sequence encodes CASSIGTGALTEAFF.

The chain has TRBV18 and TRBJ2-1; 8 bases map to TRBD2. V lost 1 base and J lost 9; bases outside the gene matches: 8. Germline CDR1 reads KGHSH; CDR2 reads LQKENI. There are 15 residues in the CDR3. CDR3 residues: CASSPQPAGVGEQFF. Here the CDR3 DNA reads TGTGCCAGCTCACCACAACCAGCGGGAGTAGGTGAGCAGTTCTTC.

In DNA form, the CDR3 reads TGTGCCTGGAGTGTACTACAGGTCAATCAGCCCCAGCATTTT. Amino acids: CAWSVLQVNQPQHF. The chain joins TRBV30 to TRBJ1-5, with D tentatively TRBD1 (5 bases). Trimming removed 0 bases at V and 3 bases at J, with 9 bases between. The germline CDR1 and CDR2 sequences are GTSNPN and SVGIG (reference sequence). This CDR3 contains 14 residues.

V usage is TRBV5-4 and J usage is TRBJ2-2, with TRBD2 matching 9 bases. The germline V gene has CDR1 SGHNT and CDR2 YYREEE (reference sequence). V lost 0 bases and J lost 3; bases outside the gene matches: 9. This CDR3 has 18 amino acids. CDR3 nucleotide sequence: TGTGCCAGCAGCTTGGAGATAGCGGGAGATATAGACACCGGGGAGCTGTTTTTT. As protein: CASSLEIAGDIDTGELFF. Full variable domain (remainder filled in from reference TRBV5-4 and TRBJ2-2): ETGVTQSPTHLIKTRGQQVTLRCSSQSGHNTVSWYQQALGQGPQFIFQYYREEENGRGNFPPRFSGLQFPNYSSELNVNALELDDSALYLCASSLEIAGDIDTGELFFGEGSRLTVL.

Points on this clone: The identical CDR3 is also encoded by other nucleotide sequences in the sample. This sequence joins TRBV2 and TRBJ2-1; 13 nucleotides align to TRBD2. This CDR3 spans 17 amino acids. Germline CDR1 is SNHLY and CDR2 is FYNNEI. J gave up 3 bases and V 5 bases, and 7 bases lay outside the gene matches. For the CDR3, the DNA is TGTGCCAGCAGTTACTCTGGACTAGCGGGAGTCTACAATGAGCAGTTCTTC. It translates to CASSYSGLAGVYNEQFF.

The genes are TRBV5-4 and TRBJ1-2; tentatively, D is TRBD1 (5 bases). The CDR3 has 12 residues. CDR1 SGHNT and CDR2 YYREEE come from the germline V gene (reference sequence). Trimming cost V 9 bases and J 4 bases, with 13 bases left between them. The CDR3 spells CATDSPLYGYTF. The CDR3, as DNA: TGTGCCACCGACAGCCCTCTCTATGGCTACACCTTC.

This sequence joins TRBV6-5 and TRBJ1-2, with a weak D call TRBD1 (6 bases). There are 13 residues in the CDR3. The ends were cut back, 6 bases at V and 10 bases at J, with 18 bases in the middle. CDR1 and CDR2 (germline): MNHEY, SVGAGI. As DNA, the CDR3 is TGTGCCAGCAGCGAGGGGGGGTTTGATGACTACACCTTC. Amino acid sequence: CASSEGGFDDYTF.

The genes are TRBV30 and TRBJ2-7; D gene unclear. Germline CDR1 reads GTSNPN; CDR2 reads SVGIG (reference sequence). The V end lost 1 base, the J end lost 5 bases, and 6 bases lay between the germline ends. CDR3 length: 11 residues. The CDR3 sequence is CAWSAHDEQYF. In DNA form, the CDR3 reads TGTGCCTGGAGTGCCCACGACGAGCAGTACTTC.

The DNA of the CDR3 is TGTGCCAGTAGAAGGGGGCAGGCCGGGGAGCTGTTTTTT. Translating gives CASRRGQAGELFF. J is TRBJ2-2 and V is TRBV19, with 7 nucleotides matching TRBD1. In germline, CDR1 is LNHDA, CDR2 SQIVND (reference sequence). Losses at the gene ends were 6 bases for V and 6 bases for J; bases not matched to a gene: 4. The CDR3 totals 13 residues. Filled out from reference TRBV19 and TRBJ2-2, the complete variable domain reads DGGITQSPKYLFRKEGQNVTLSCEQNLNHDAMYWYRQDPGQGLRLIYYSQIVNDFQKGDIAEGYSVSREKKESFPLTVTSAQKNPTAFYLCASRRGQAGELFFGEGSRLTVL.

The gene calls are TRBV7-9 and TRBJ2-5; D gene uncertain. The CDR3 spans 13 residues. Germline CDR1 is SEHNR and CDR2 is FQNEAQ (reference sequence). Trimming cost V 1 base and J 5 bases, with 8 bases left between them. CDR3 sequence reads: CASSLELGETQYF. The CDR3 DNA is TGTGCCAGCAGCTTAGAACTGGGGGAGACCCAGTACTTC.

The chain combines TRBV14 with TRBJ1-3; D call uncertain. Trimming took off 0 bases at V and 7 bases at J, with 16 bases between the two ends. The CDR3 sequence is 16 residues long. Germline CDR1 and CDR2: SGHDN and FVKESK. CDR3 amino acids: CASSQDPPRLLNTIYF. CDR3 coding DNA: TGTGCCAGCAGCCAAGATCCCCCGCGGCTTCTCAACACCATATATTTT.

This clone was seen a handful of times. This chain uses TRBV6-6 with TRBJ1-5; a weak D match, TRBD1 (6 bases). V lost 4 bases to trimming and J lost 1 base, with 11 bases between them. The length of the CDR3 is 15 residues. Per germline, CDR1 MNHNY and CDR2 SVGAGI (reference sequence). The CDR3 DNA reads as TGTGCCAGCAGTTGGATGGGGGCGAGCAATCAGCCCCAGCATTTT. Translating gives CASSWMGASNQPQHF.

The rearrangement uses TRBV5-1 and TRBJ1-2, with 9 positions matching TRBD1. V lost 3 bases, J lost 5 bases, and 5 bases stayed unmatched. CDR3 length equals 14 residues. Germline V gene lookup returns CDR1 SGHRS and CDR2 YFSETQ. The CDR3 DNA reads as TGCGCCAGCAGCTCCACGGGACAGGGTTATGGCTACACCTTC. Protein product: CASSSTGQGYGYTF.

This clone was found a few times. The chain recombines TRBV29-1 with TRBJ2-7; the D call may be TRBD1 or TRBD2 (5 bases each). Trimming shortened V by 4 bases and J by 2 bases, and 12 bases separated the two germline ends. Germline V gene sequence: CDR1 SQVTM, CDR2 ANQGSEA. This CDR3 region has 13 residues. DNA of the CDR3: TGCAGCGTTGTTAGGGGAGCGGCCTACGAGCAGTACTTC. This encodes CSVVRGAAYEQYF.

The V call is TRBV30, the J call TRBJ2-6; D uncertain. The V and J ends lost 0 bases and 4 bases respectively, with 10 bases between them. Per the germline V gene, CDR1 is GTSNPN and CDR2 is SVGIG (reference sequence). The CDR3 runs to 15 residues. The CDR3: CAWSVRLRGANVLTF. In nucleotides, the CDR3 is TGTGCCTGGAGTGTACGTCTGCGGGGGGCCAACGTCCTGACTTTC.

This clone has just one count. This chain joins TRBV9 and TRBJ2-5, with 14 bases lining up with TRBD2. Germline trimming cut 0 bases from V and 9 bases from J; bases unmatched to any gene: 4. The CDR3 contains 15 residues. Per germline, CDR1 SGDLS and CDR2 YYNGEE. CDR3 coding DNA: TGTGCCAGCAGCGTAGCCGGGACTAGCGGGAGTCCCCAGTACTTC. It encodes CASSVAGTSGSPQYF. The whole variable domain, filled in from reference TRBV9 and TRBJ2-5, reads DSGVTQTPKHLITATGQRVTLRCSPRSGDLSVYWYQQSLDQGLQFLIQYYNGEERAKGNILERFSAQQFPDLHSELNLSSLELGDSALYFCASSVAGTSGSPQYFGPGTRLLVL.

The V call is TRBV25-1, the J call TRBJ2-5; D might be TRBD1 (5 bases). V lost 4 bases, J lost 6 bases, and 12 bases lay in between. The CDR3 length is 13 residues. Germline V gene sequence: CDR1 MGHDK, CDR2 SYGVNS. The DNA of the CDR3 is TGTGCCAGCAGTGGGCAGGGTAAAAAGACCCAGTACTTC. It is translated as CASSGQGKKTQYF.

The V gene is TRBV5-1, the J gene TRBJ2-1; 10 nucleotides line up with TRBD2. The germline CDR1 and CDR2 sequences are SGHRS and YFSETQ. Losses at the gene ends were 0 bases for V and 0 bases for J; bases not matched to a gene: 3. CDR3 length equals 17 residues. This CDR3 is CASSLVPSGSSYNEQFF. CDR3 nucleotide sequence: TGCGCCAGCAGCTTGGTACCTAGCGGGAGCTCCTACAATGAGCAGTTCTTC.

The chain is built from TRBV6-6 and TRBJ2-1, with 7 bases matching TRBD1. The CDR3 loop spans 14 amino acids. Germline V lookup: CDR1 MNHNY, CDR2 SVGAGI (reference sequence). The trim removed 5 bases at V and 4 bases at J, leaving 5 bases unmatched. The CDR3 loop reads CASSLRDSYNEQFF. In DNA form, the CDR3 reads TGTGCCAGCAGTCTCCGGGACAGTTACAATGAGCAGTTCTTC.

This clone was found once. The chain is built from TRBV28 and TRBJ2-3; the D gene could be TRBD1 or TRBD2 (5 bases each). The germline CDR1 and CDR2 sequences are MDHEN and SYDVKM. The CDR3 extends over 14 amino acids. Trimming took 2 bases from V and 6 from J, leaving 12 bases between them. For the CDR3, the DNA is TGTGCCAGCAGTTTACCGGGGACCTCCGATACGCAGTATTTT. Its protein is CASSLPGTSDTQYF.

The chain is built from TRBV5-1 and TRBJ1-2; the match to TRBD1 covers 7 bases. This CDR3 region has 14 residues. Germline-derived CDR1 and CDR2 are SGHRS and YFSETQ. The V gene end was trimmed by 4 bases and the J gene end by 0 bases; junction bases not matched to a gene: 3. The DNA for the CDR3 is TGCGCCAGCAGCCCACAGGGGACTAACTATGGCTACACCTTC. Translating it yields CASSPQGTNYGYTF.

This clone was seen only once. The rearrangement links TRBV29-1 to TRBJ2-3; TRBD2 might be the D (6 bases). Trimming pared 5 bases from V and 0 bases from J, leaving 9 bases between. The CDR3 runs 13 residues. Germline-derived CDR1 and CDR2 are SQVTM and ANQGSEA. The CDR3 DNA reads as TGCAGCGTTCGACTAGGTAGCACAGATACGCAGTATTTT. This sequence encodes CSVRLGSTDTQYF.

This rearrangement joins TRBV6-5 to TRBJ1-2; D possibly corresponds to TRBD1 (5 bases). Germline V gene sequence: CDR1 MNHEY, CDR2 SVGAGI. V shed 5 bases and J shed 6 bases, with 16 bases lying between them. This CDR3 has 14 amino acids. CDR3 nucleotides: TGTGCCAGCAGTCGGGACGGCAGGGAGGATGGCTACACCTTC. It codes for CASSRDGREDGYTF.

V and J are TRBV5-6 and TRBJ1-6; TRBD1 is a possible D gene (5 bases). The CDR3 is 17 amino acids. Germline V lookup: CDR1 SGHDT, CDR2 YYEEEE. V was pared by 4 bases and J by 1 base, with 15 bases between. The chain's CDR3 is CASSLGGIVSYNSPLHF. CDR3 coding DNA: TGTGCCAGCAGCCTGGGGGGGATCGTATCCTATAATTCACCCCTCCACTTT. Complete variable domain (other parts from reference TRBV5-6 and TRBJ1-6): DAGVTQSPTHLIKTRGQQVTLRCSPKSGHDTVSWYQQALGQGPQFIFQYYEEEERQRGNFPDRFSGHQFPNYSSELNVNALLLGDSALYLCASSLGGIVSYNSPLHFGNGTRLTVT.